This T cell receptor beta chain was identified in a study of identifying expanded T cells in peripheral blood (dated by TCRdb to the late 2010s). Looking at the study overall: Technical replicates were generated by sequencing separate aliquots of the same genomic DNA pool, and four replicates were compared pairwise. On the study overall, not on this receptor specifically: For all healthy donors, the variance in clone template counts between roughly 2-week samples rose significantly as total template count increased. Across all healthy-donor time intervals, the beta-binomial model significantly lowered both the number of clones called differentially abundant and the false-positive rate. About 1.2 differentially abundant clones were flagged by the binomial model between technical replicates, whereas about 16.4 and 19 were flagged over approximately two weeks and four weeks, respectively. The authors expected that biological variance in healthy repertoires might rise further over much longer intervals, such as months to years.

About this clone: The antigen it binds to is not known. No quality values exist for individual bases; no much larger clone is one base distant.

TCRbeta CDR3 regions were profiled by bias-controlled multiplex PCR amplification of genomic DNA with the immunoSEQ Assay. Processing in the source paper ran as follows. The absolute abundance of each unique TCRbeta CDR3 region was quantified after sequences were collapsed and filtered. Differential abundance was tested with two models: a binomial (Fisher-equivalent) model and a beta-binomial model that adds time-dependent variance fitted from healthy donors. Clones with fewer than 5 combined templates were excluded, and clones with Benjamini-Hochberg FDR below 0.01 were called differentially abundant. In the beta-binomial model, variance was expressed as a function of the total template count across the two samples, in the form v = (b*log(k)+a)^2. The immuneACCESS repertoire file appears here via TCRdb, limited to in-frame rearrangements. These files lack a portion of the clones; in checked studies, under half of the deficit traces to unresolved V genes, and the cause of the others is not known. V and J calls and clone size are as listed in that table; D and trimming were resolved from the DNA. The sample has around 90,000 clones on record, more than 70% of them singletons. 3% to 4% of the sample is taken by the ten largest.

No immune events such as infections were documented for the healthy donors during the collection period. To calibrate time-dependent variance in a beta-binomial model of T-cell clone differential abundance, blood repertoires from healthy donors were used as a training cohort. The training cohort was composed of roughly ten healthy donors, 3 female and 7 male. On average the donors were around 41 years old, and their ages spanned about 29 to 65 years. Whole blood was collected from each healthy donor at three time points spaced roughly two weeks apart and obtained from a commercial supplier. Genomic DNA was extracted from unsorted whole blood for immunosequencing. Via the germline V gene, CDR1 is KGHSH and CDR2 LQKENI. Compared with germline, V lacks 0 bases and J lacks 5 bases; bases without a gene match: 5. There are 15 amino acids in the CDR3, from cysteine to phenylalanine inclusive. Only the CDR3 region is kept as DNA, spanning 45 bases read in frame from base 1.

Sequencing input: blood. Recombination linked TRBV18 to TRBJ2-7, and TRBD1 aligns with 9 junction nucleotides. The TCR was taken from a person aged 18 to 70 in good health. The DNA sequence is TGTGCCAGCTCACCACCATCGGGACAGGGAGACGAGCAGTACTTC. Translated, it reads CASSPPSGQGDEQYF.